This T cell receptor (beta chain) comes out of a study of Ad26.COV2.S vaccination and SARS-CoV-2 variants. The table came from immunoSEQ multiplex PCR; TCRdb's copy has only in-frame clones and leaves some out. The sample lists about 330,000 clones, around 90% occurring once. Germline V CDR1 and CDR2: LNHDA, SQIVND (reference sequence). Between the trimmed V and J ends, which lost 6 bases and 5 bases, there was a span of 11 bases. This CDR3 has 13 amino acids. Treatment given: 15 to 20 received Ad26.COV2.S at low or high dose, single or two shots; 5 received placebo; per-sample allocation not given. Vaccine and placebo recipients were sampled on day 63 after the first injection.

Sequences were derived from peripheral blood, sampled in a trial of Ad26.COV2.S vaccine versus placebo. This chain links TRBV19 with TRBJ1-5; maybe TRBD1 (5 bases). This receptor was identified in a person aged 18-60 years who received the Ad26.COV2.S COVID-19 vaccine or a placebo. In nucleotides, the CDR3 is TGTGCCAGTAGGGAGTCAGGGCATCAGCCCCAGCATTTT. It is translated as CASRESGHQPQHF.